This T cell receptor (beta chain) is from a study of blood T cell repertoires in COVID-19. Source study methods: Estimation of nucleated cell counts relied on the amplification of reference gene primers. Some clones are missing from TCRdb's copy, which holds only in-frame ones; the method was immunoSEQ multiplex PCR. Clone size and the V and J calls come from that table; the DNA yielded D and trimming. This sample has around 200,000 clones, with 86% found just once. This CDR3 comprises 15 residues. After removal of 5 bases from V and 0 bases from J, the junction contained 4 bases not matched to a gene. The germline gives CDR1 MNHEY, CDR2 SMNVEV (reference sequence).

The chain combines TRBV27 with TRBJ2-7; 10 bases agree with TRBD1. This clonotype was obtained from a man between 70 and 80 years old with acute or convalescent COVID-19. Sequencing was done on a sample of peripheral blood. In DNA form, the CDR3 reads TGTGCCAGCAGTCGACAGGGGGCCAACTCCTACGAGCAGTACTTC. Its translation: CASSRQGANSYEQYF.